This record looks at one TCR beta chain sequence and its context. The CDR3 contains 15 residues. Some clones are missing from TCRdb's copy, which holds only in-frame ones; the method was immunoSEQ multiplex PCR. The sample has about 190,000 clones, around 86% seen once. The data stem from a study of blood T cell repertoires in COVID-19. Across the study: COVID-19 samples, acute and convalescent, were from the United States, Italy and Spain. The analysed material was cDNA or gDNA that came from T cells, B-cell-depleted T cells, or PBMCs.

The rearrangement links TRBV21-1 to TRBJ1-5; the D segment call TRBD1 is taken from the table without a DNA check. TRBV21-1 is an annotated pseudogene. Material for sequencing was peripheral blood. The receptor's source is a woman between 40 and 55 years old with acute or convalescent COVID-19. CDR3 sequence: CASSPPTGGRQPQHF. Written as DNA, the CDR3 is TGTGCCAGCAGTCCTCCCACAGGGGGGCGTCAGCCCCAGCATTTT.